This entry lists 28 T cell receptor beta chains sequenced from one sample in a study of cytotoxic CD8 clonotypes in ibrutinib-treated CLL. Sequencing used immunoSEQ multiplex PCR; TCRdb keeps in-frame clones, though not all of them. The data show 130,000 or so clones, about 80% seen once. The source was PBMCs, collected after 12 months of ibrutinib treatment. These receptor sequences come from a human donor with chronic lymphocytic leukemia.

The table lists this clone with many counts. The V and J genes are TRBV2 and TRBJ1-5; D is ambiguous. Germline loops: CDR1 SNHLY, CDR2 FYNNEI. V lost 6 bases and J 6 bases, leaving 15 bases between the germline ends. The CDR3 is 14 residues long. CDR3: CASSRWRGFQPQHF. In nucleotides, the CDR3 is TGTGCCAGCAGCCGGTGGCGGGGATTTCAGCCCCAGCATTTT.

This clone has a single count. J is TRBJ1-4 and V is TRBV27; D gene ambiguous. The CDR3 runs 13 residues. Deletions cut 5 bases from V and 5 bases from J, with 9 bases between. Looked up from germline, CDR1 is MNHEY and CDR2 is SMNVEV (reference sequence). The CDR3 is CASSHMLNEKLFF. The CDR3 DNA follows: TGTGCCAGCAGTCACATGTTAAATGAAAAACTGTTTTTT.

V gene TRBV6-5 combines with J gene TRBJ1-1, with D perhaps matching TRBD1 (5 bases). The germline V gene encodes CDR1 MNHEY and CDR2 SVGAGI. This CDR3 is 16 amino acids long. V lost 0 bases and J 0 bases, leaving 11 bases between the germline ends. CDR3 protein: CASSYSGLPLNTEAFF. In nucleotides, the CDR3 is TGTGCCAGCAGTTACTCGGGACTCCCGTTGAACACTGAAGCTTTCTTT.

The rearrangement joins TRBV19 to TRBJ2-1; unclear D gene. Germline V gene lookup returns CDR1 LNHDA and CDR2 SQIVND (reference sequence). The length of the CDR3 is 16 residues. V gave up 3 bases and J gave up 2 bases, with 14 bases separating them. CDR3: CASSIRAAGPYNEQFF. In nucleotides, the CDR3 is TGTGCCAGTAGTATTCGGGCAGCAGGCCCCTACAATGAGCAGTTCTTC.

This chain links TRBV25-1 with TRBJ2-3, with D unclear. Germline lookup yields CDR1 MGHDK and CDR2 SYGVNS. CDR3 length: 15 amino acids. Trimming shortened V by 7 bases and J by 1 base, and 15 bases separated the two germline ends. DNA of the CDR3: TGTGCCAGCAACCAGGCTGGACCGGGCACAGATACGCAGTATTTT. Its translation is CASNQAGPGTDTQYF.

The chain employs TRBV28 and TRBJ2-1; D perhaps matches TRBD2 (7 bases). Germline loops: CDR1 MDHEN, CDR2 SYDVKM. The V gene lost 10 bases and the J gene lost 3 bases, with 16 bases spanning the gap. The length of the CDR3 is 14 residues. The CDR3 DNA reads TGTGCCACAGGGGAACTAGCGAGCTACAATGAGCAGTTCTTC. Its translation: CATGELASYNEQFF.

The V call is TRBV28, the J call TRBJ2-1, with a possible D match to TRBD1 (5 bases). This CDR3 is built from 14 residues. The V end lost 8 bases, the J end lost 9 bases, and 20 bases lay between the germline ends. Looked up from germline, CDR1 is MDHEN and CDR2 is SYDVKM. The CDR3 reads CASEDLQDRGEQFF. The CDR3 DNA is TGTGCCAGCGAAGACCTCCAAGATAGGGGTGAGCAGTTCTTC. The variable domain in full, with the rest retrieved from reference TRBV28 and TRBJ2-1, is DVKVTQSSRYLVKRTGEKVFLECVQDMDHENMFWYRQDPGLGLRLIYFSYDVKMKEKGDIPEGYSVSREKKERFSLILESASTNQTSMYLCASEDLQDRGEQFFGPGTRLTVL.

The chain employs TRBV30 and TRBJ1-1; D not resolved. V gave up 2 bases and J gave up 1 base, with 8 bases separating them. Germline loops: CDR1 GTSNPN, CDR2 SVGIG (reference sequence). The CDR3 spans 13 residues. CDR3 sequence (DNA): TGTGCCTGGAGTCCCCTAGGGAACACTGAAGCTTTCTTT. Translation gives CAWSPLGNTEAFF.

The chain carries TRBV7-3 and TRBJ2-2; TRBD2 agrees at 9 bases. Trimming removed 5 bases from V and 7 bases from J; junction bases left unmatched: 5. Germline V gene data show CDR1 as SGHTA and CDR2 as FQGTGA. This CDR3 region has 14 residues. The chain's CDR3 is CASSEGLAVGELFF. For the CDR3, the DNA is TGTGCCAGCAGCGAGGGACTAGCAGTCGGGGAGCTGTTTTTT.

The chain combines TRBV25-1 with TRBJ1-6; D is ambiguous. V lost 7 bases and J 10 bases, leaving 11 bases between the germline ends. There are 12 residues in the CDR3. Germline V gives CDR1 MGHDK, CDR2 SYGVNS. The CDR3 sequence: CASTAPSSPLHF. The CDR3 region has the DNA TGTGCCAGCACTGCCCCCAGCTCACCCCTCCACTTT.

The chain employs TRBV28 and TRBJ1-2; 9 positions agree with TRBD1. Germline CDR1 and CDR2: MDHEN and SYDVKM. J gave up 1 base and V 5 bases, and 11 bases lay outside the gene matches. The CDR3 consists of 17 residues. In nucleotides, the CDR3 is TGTGCCAGCAGTCACAACCCCGGGACAGGGATTAACTATGGCTACACCTTC. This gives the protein CASSHNPGTGINYGYTF.

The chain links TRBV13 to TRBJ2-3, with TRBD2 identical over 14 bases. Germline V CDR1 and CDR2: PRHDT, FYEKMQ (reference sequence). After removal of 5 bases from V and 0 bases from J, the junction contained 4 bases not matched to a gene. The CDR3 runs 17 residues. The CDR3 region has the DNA TGTGCCAGCAGCCAGCGACTAGCGGGGGGGAGCACAGATACGCAGTATTTT. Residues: CASSQRLAGGSTDTQYF.

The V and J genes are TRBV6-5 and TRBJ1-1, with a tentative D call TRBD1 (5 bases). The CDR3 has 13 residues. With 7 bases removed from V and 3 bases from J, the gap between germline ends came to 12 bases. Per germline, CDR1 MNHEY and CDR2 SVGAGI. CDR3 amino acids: CASTPTVYTEAFF. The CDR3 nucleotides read TGTGCCAGCACCCCGACAGTGTACACTGAAGCTTTCTTT.

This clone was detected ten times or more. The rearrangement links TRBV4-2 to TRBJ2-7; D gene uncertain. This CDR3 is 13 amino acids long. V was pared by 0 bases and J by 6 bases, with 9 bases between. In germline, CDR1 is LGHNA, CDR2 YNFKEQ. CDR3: CASSQEPLGEQYF. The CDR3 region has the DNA TGTGCCAGCAGCCAAGAGCCGTTAGGCGAGCAGTACTTC.

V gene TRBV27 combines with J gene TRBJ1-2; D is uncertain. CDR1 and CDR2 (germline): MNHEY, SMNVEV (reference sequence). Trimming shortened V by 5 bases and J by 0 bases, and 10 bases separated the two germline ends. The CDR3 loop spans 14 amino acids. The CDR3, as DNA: TGTGCCAGCAGTATTAACGGGGCTAACTATGGCTACACCTTC. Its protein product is CASSINGANYGYTF.

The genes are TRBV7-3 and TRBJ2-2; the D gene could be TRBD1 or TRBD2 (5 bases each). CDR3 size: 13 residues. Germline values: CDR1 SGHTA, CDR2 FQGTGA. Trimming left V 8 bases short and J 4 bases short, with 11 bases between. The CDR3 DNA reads TGTGCCAGCTCCAGGGACCCCACCGGGGAGCTGTTTTTT. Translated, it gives CASSRDPTGELFF.

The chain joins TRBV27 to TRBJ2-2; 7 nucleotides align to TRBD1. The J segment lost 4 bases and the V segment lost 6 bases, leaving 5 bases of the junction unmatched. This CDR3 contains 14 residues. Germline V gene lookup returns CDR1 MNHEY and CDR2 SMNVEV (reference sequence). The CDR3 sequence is CASRRQGGTGELFF. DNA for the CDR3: TGTGCCAGCAGACGACAGGGTGGCACCGGGGAGCTGTTTTTT.

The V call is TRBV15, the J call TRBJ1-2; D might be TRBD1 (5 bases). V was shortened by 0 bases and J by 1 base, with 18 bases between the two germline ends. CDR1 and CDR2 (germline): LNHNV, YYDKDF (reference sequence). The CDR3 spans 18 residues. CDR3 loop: CATSRDLSGEAINYGYTF. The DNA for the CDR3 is TGTGCCACCAGCAGAGATCTTTCGGGGGAGGCAATTAACTATGGCTACACCTTC.

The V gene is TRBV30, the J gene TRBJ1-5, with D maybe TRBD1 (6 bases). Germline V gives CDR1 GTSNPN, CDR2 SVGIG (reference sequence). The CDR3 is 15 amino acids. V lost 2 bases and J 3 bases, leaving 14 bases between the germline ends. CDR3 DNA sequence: TGTGCCTGGAGTCAGACGACAGGAAACAATCAGCCCCAGCATTTT. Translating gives CAWSQTTGNNQPQHF.

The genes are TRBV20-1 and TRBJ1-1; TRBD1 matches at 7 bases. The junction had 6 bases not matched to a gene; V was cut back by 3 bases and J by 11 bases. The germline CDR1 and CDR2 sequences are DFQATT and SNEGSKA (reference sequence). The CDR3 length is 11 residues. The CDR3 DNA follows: TGCAGTGCTAGTGACAGGGAACGGGCTTTCTTT. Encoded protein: CSASDRERAFF.

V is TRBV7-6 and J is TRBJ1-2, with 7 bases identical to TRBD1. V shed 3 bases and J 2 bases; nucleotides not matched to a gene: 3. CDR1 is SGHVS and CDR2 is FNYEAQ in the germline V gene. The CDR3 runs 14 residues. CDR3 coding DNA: TGTGCCAGCAGCTTCGGGACAGAGAACTATGGCTACACCTTC. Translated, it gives CASSFGTENYGYTF.

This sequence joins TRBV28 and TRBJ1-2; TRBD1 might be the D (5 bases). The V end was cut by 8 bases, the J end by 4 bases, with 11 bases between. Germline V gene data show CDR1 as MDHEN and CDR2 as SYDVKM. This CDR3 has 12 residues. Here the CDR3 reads CASERGTYGYTF. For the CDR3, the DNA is TGTGCCAGCGAGAGGGGTACCTATGGCTACACCTTC.

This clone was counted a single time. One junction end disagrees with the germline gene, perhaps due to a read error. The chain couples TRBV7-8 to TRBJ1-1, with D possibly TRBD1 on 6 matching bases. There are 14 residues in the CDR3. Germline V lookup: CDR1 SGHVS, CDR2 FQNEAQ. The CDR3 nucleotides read TGTACCAGCAGCCCTAGGGAGGGGGACACTGAAGCTTTCTTT. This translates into CTSSPREGDTEAFF.

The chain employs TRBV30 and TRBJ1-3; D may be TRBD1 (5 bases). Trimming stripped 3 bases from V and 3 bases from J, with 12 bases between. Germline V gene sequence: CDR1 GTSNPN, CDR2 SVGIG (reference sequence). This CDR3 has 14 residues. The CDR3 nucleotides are TGTGCCTGGAGCAAAAGGGGAGGTGGAAACACCATATATTTT. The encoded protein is CAWSKRGGGNTIYF.

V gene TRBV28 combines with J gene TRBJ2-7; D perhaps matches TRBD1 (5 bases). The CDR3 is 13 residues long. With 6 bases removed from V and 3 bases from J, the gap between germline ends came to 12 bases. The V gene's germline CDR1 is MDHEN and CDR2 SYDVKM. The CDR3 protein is CASRGQVGYEQYF. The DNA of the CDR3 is TGTGCCAGCAGGGGGCAGGTGGGCTACGAGCAGTACTTC.

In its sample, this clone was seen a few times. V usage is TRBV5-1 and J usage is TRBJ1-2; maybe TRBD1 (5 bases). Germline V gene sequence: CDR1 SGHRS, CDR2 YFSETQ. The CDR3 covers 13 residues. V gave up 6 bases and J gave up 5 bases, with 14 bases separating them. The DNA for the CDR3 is TGCGCCAGCACCCCCGGGACGGCTTATGGCTACACCTTC. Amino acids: CASTPGTAYGYTF.

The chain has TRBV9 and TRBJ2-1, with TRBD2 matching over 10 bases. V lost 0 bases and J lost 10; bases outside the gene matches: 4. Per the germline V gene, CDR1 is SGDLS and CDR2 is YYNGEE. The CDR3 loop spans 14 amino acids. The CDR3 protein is CASSVGAGGPEQFF. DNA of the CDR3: TGTGCCAGCAGCGTAGGAGCGGGGGGGCCAGAGCAGTTCTTC.

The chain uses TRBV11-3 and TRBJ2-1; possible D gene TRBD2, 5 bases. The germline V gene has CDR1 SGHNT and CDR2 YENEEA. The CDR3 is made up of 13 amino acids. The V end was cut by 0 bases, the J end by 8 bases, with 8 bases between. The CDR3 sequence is CASSLDSGYEQFF. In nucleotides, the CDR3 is TGTGCCAGCAGCTTAGATTCGGGGTATGAGCAGTTCTTC.